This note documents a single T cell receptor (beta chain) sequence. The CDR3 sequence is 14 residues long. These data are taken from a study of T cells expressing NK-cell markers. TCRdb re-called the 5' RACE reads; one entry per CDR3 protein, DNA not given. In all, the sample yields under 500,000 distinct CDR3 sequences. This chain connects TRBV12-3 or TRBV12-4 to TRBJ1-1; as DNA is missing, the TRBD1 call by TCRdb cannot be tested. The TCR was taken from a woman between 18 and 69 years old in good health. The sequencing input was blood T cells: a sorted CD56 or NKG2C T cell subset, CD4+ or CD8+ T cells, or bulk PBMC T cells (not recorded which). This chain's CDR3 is CASSVNPGRTEAFF.